The 31 T cell receptor beta chains given below trace back to one sample, sequenced in a study of OX40 agonist ivuxolimab in advanced cancers. Sequencing was performed with immunoSEQ multiplex PCR; in TCRdb, only in-frame clones are kept and a portion is missing. Of about 31,000 clones listed, about 81% are singletons. This material consisted of CD4+ or CD8+ T cells sorted from blood, taken in a trial of the OX40 agonist ivuxolimab. The receptors derive from an adult with an advanced solid tumor such as melanoma, head and neck, liver or kidney cancer.

The rearrangement uses TRBV30 and TRBJ2-5; 13 bases match TRBD2. Germline trimming cut 5 bases from V and 4 bases from J; bases unmatched to any gene: 1. The CDR3 runs to 13 residues. In germline, CDR1 is GTSNPN, CDR2 SVGIG (reference sequence). CDR3 sequence: CAWGLAGAETQYF. In DNA, the CDR3 is TGTGCCTGGGGACTAGCGGGGGCAGAGACCCAGTACTTC.

This sequence joins TRBV6-4 and TRBJ2-3, with 10 bases aligning to TRBD1. Trimming cost V 5 bases and J 3 bases; bases outside gene matches: 8. Germline V gives CDR1 MRHNA, CDR2 SNTAGT. This CDR3 comprises 16 residues. CDR3 loop: CASSYHKDRGTDTQYF. The CDR3 DNA reads TGTGCCAGCAGTTATCACAAGGACAGGGGGACAGATACGCAGTATTTT.

V is TRBV7-2 and J is TRBJ2-1; the match to TRBD2 covers 8 bases. The germline V gene encodes CDR1 SGHTA and CDR2 FQGNSA. The V and J ends lost 3 bases and 7 bases, in that order; junction bases with no gene match: 2. The CDR3 has 13 residues. The CDR3 sequence is CASSFRLANEQFF. Here the CDR3 DNA reads TGTGCCAGCAGCTTTAGACTAGCGAATGAGCAGTTCTTC.

On this clone: A junction boundary mismatches the germline segment, possibly from a read error. V usage is TRBV7-3 and J usage is TRBJ2-3, with no clear D. The CDR3 is made up of 14 amino acids. Germline-derived CDR1 and CDR2 are SGHTA and FQGTGA. DNA for the CDR3: TGTGCCAGCAGCCTAACGGGTCAAGGAGATACGCAGTATTTT. Its protein is CASSLTGQGDTQYF.

The CDR3 nucleotides read TGTGCCAGCAGCCGTAGACAGGAGATCCAAGAGACCCAGTACTTC. This gives the protein CASSRRQEIQETQYF. The chain recombines TRBV13 with TRBJ2-5; D might be TRBD1 (6 bases). This CDR3 has 15 amino acids. The germline V gene has CDR1 PRHDT and CDR2 FYEKMQ (reference sequence). V lost 5 bases, J lost 1 base, and 14 bases lay in between.

The chain combines TRBV9 with TRBJ2-2; D is possibly TRBD1 (5 bases). This CDR3 is 14 amino acids long. V gave up 4 bases and J gave up 3 bases, with 10 bases separating them. CDR1 and CDR2 from the germline V gene are SGDLS and YYNGEE. The CDR3 is CASSSRQYTGELFF. The CDR3 DNA reads as TGTGCCAGCAGCTCTCGACAGTACACCGGGGAGCTGTTTTTT. The entire variable domain, with the rest obtained from reference TRBV9 and TRBJ2-2, is as follows: DSGVTQTPKHLITATGQRVTLRCSPRSGDLSVYWYQQSLDQGLQFLIQYYNGEERAKGNILERFSAQQFPDLHSELNLSSLELGDSALYFCASSSRQYTGELFFGEGSRLTVL.

The V and J genes are TRBV11-3 and TRBJ2-3; the D is unclear. Germline V gene sequence: CDR1 SGHNT, CDR2 YENEEA. The V end was cut by 0 bases, the J end by 6 bases, with 7 bases between. The CDR3 totals 13 residues. CDR3 in amino acids: CASSLDITDTQYF. CDR3 bases: TGTGCCAGCAGCTTAGATATTACCGATACGCAGTATTTT.

This sequence joins TRBV7-3 and TRBJ1-1, with a possible D match to TRBD1 (6 bases). Between the trimmed V and J ends, which lost 5 bases and 1 base, there was a span of 11 bases. Germline assignment: CDR1 SGHTA and CDR2 FQGTGA. The CDR3 is made up of 14 amino acids. For the CDR3, the DNA is TGTGCCAGCAGCCGCATACAGGGGAACACTGAAGCTTTCTTT. This translates into CASSRIQGNTEAFF. Complete variable domain (other parts from reference TRBV7-3 and TRBJ1-1): GAGVSQTPSNKVTEKGKYVELRCDPISGHTALYWYRQSLGQGPEFLIYFQGTGAADDSGLPNDRFFAVRPEGSVSTLKIQRTERGDSAVYLCASSRIQGNTEAFFGQGTRLTVV.

The table lists this clone with a count of one. The chain combines TRBV2 with TRBJ2-1, with TRBD1 matching over 10 bases. CDR3 length: 15 residues. Germline assignment: CDR1 SNHLY and CDR2 FYNNEI. Trimming at V came to 7 bases and at J to 5 bases, leaving 8 bases not matched to a gene. CDR3 DNA sequence: TGTGCCAGCATGAGAAGACAGGGGGCTAACAATGAGCAGTTCTTC. It encodes CASMRRQGANNEQFF.

This clone was observed a handful of times. The chain is built from TRBV2 and TRBJ1-6, with D uncertain. Germline V gene lookup returns CDR1 SNHLY and CDR2 FYNNEI. This CDR3 contains 15 residues. V shed 4 bases and J shed 1 base, with 8 bases lying between them. The CDR3 spells CASSAQVSYNSPLHF. The CDR3 nucleotides read TGTGCCAGCAGTGCGCAGGTGTCCTATAATTCACCCCTCCACTTT.

The J gene is TRBJ2-3, the V gene TRBV10-3, with 7 bases that match TRBD2. J lost 6 bases, V lost 10 bases, and 13 bases had no gene match. The CDR3 is 14 residues long. Germline V gene lookup returns CDR1 ENHRY and CDR2 SYGVKD. CDR3 nucleotide sequence: TGTGCCACCAGAGCGGGGAAAATCCCTGATACGCAGTATTTT. Amino acids: CATRAGKIPDTQYF.

The chain is built from TRBV4-1 and TRBJ1-4, with D uncertain. Trimming removed 1 base from V and 6 bases from J, with 9 bases in between. The CDR3 spans 14 residues. Germline V CDR1 and CDR2: MGHRA, YSYEKL. In nucleotides, the CDR3 is TGCGCCAGCAGCCAAGCGGGGAGGTATGAAAAACTGTTTTTT. Amino acid sequence: CASSQAGRYEKLFF.

V usage is TRBV5-1 and J usage is TRBJ2-1; no clear D gene. The CDR3 has 12 residues. The V gene lost 4 bases and the J gene lost 7 bases, with 9 bases spanning the gap. Germline V gives CDR1 SGHRS, CDR2 YFSETQ. CDR3 amino acids: CASSKDGNEQFF. Here the CDR3 DNA reads TGCGCCAGCAGCAAGGACGGGAATGAGCAGTTCTTC.

In its sample, this clone was seen a few times. The chain couples TRBV30 to TRBJ1-6; D not resolved. With 2 bases removed from V and 10 bases from J, the gap between germline ends came to 12 bases. CDR1 is GTSNPN and CDR2 is SVGIG in the germline V gene (reference sequence). The CDR3 has 13 residues. This CDR3 reads CAWSPQDRSPLHF. The CDR3, as DNA: TGTGCCTGGAGTCCCCAGGACCGGTCACCCCTCCACTTT. The whole variable domain, remainder taken from reference TRBV30 and TRBJ1-6, is SQTIHQWPATLVQPVGSPLSLECTVEGTSNPNLYWYRQAAGRGLQLLFYSVGIGQISSEVPQNLSASRPQDRQFILSSKKLLLSDSGFYLCAWSPQDRSPLHFGNGTRLTVT.

V gene TRBV12-1 combines with J gene TRBJ2-1; the D call of TRBD2 is as the table states it, not checked on the DNA. TRBV12-1 is a pseudogene locus. The length of the CDR3 is 18 residues. CDR3 sequence reads: CASSFGLEREMGDGEQFF. As DNA, the CDR3 is TGTGCCAGCAGCTTTGGGCTCGAGCGGGAGATGGGCGACGGTGAGCAGTTCTTC.

This chain connects TRBV11-3 to TRBJ2-1; a possible D gene is TRBD2 (6 bases). Between the trimmed V and J ends, which lost 5 bases and 7 bases, there was a span of 15 bases. The CDR3 has 14 amino acids. Germline CDR1 SGHNT, CDR2 YENEEA. Here the CDR3 reads CASSVTRERNEQFF. The CDR3 DNA sequence: TGTGCCAGCAGCGTAACGCGGGAACGTAATGAGCAGTTCTTC.

V is TRBV9 and J is TRBJ2-6; D gene ambiguous. Germline assignment: CDR1 SGDLS and CDR2 YYNGEE. This CDR3 spans 14 amino acids. V lost 3 bases and J 4 bases, leaving 8 bases between the germline ends. The CDR3 bases are TGTGCCAGCAGCGGGGTAGCCGGGGCCAACGTCCTGACTTTC. Protein product: CASSGVAGANVLTF.

The chain joins TRBV4-3 to TRBJ1-1, with a weak D call TRBD1 (5 bases). CDR3 length equals 13 residues. Germline V gives CDR1 LGHNA, CDR2 YSLEER. V dropped 4 bases and J dropped 9 bases, with 15 bases sitting between them. This CDR3 reads CASSPRGQEKAFF. The CDR3 region has the DNA TGCGCCAGCAGCCCAAGGGGCCAAGAGAAAGCTTTCTTT.

The chain has TRBV4-1 and TRBJ2-1; D gene unclear. The CDR3 runs to 12 residues. Per germline, CDR1 MGHRA and CDR2 YSYEKL. V dropped 1 base and J dropped 6 bases, with 4 bases sitting between them. For the CDR3, the DNA is TGCGCCAGCAGCCAAGGACCCAATGAGCAGTTCTTC. Protein product: CASSQGPNEQFF.

The V gene is TRBV5-8, the J gene TRBJ2-6, with D possibly being TRBD2 (5 bases). The CDR3 loop spans 16 amino acids. Germline V lookup: CDR1 SGHTS, CDR2 YDEGEE. Between the trimmed V and J ends, which lost 7 bases and 1 base, there was a span of 15 bases. CDR3 bases: TGTGCCAGCGGCCAAGAAACGGGGTCTGGGGCCAACGTCCTGACTTTC. The encoded protein is CASGQETGSGANVLTF.

The rearrangement joins TRBV18 to TRBJ2-3, with 12 bases that match TRBD2. The germline CDR1 and CDR2 sequences are KGHSH and LQKENI. The length of the CDR3 is 16 residues. V trimming: 4 bases; J trimming: 7 bases; junction bases outside the gene matches: 9. CDR3 in amino acids: CASSQPSGRAQNTQYF. The CDR3 bases are TGTGCCAGCTCACAACCTAGCGGGAGGGCCCAAAATACGCAGTATTTT.

This chain uses TRBV2 with TRBJ2-7, with D possibly being TRBD2 (6 bases). Germline CDR1 reads SNHLY; CDR2 reads FYNNEI. CDR3 length equals 13 residues. V was shortened by 7 bases and J by 0 bases, with 10 bases between the two germline ends. In DNA form, the CDR3 reads TGTGCCAGCAAGGCGGGGAGCTCCTACGAGCAGTACTTC. Its protein product is CASKAGSSYEQYF.

V is TRBV5-6 and J is TRBJ2-3, with 9 bases that match TRBD1. J was trimmed by 3 bases and V by 1 base; bases with no gene match: 3. Germline V gives CDR1 SGHDT, CDR2 YYEEEE. This CDR3 is 15 amino acids long. The CDR3 nucleotides read TGTGCCAGCAGCTTGTACGGACAGGGGACAGATACGCAGTATTTT. It specifies CASSLYGQGTDTQYF.

The genes are TRBV5-1 and TRBJ2-1; TRBD2 matches 11 bases. The CDR3 runs to 15 residues. V dropped 4 bases and J dropped 4; count of bases not matched to a gene: 4. The germline V gene encodes CDR1 SGHRS and CDR2 YFSETQ. The DNA for the CDR3 is TGCGCCAGCAGCCTTAGCGGGGGGGATTACAATGAGCAGTTCTTC. This gives the protein CASSLSGGDYNEQFF. Based on the CDR3 plus reference TRBV5-1 and TRBJ2-1, the full variable domain is KAGVTQTPRYLIKTRGQQVTLSCSPISGHRSVSWYQQTPGQGLQFLFEYFSETQRNKGNFPGRFSGRQFSNSRSEMNVSTLELGDSALYLCASSLSGGDYNEQFFGPGTRLTVL.

This chain's CDR3 is CASSLNWGAGRNTEAFF. CDR3 in DNA: TGCGCCAGCAGCCTCAATTGGGGCGCGGGACGGAACACTGAAGCTTTCTTT. The chain employs TRBV5-1 and TRBJ1-1; D might be TRBD1 (5 bases). V lost 4 bases and J 1 base, leaving 20 bases between the germline ends. CDR3 length equals 17 residues. Germline CDR1 SGHRS, CDR2 YFSETQ.

V gene TRBV28 combines with J gene TRBJ1-6, with 9 bases aligning to TRBD1. This CDR3 is 15 amino acids long. CDR1 and CDR2 from the germline V gene are MDHEN and SYDVKM. Trimming removed 1 base from V and 13 bases from J; junction bases left unmatched: 8. In nucleotides, the CDR3 is TGTGCCAGCAGTTTATTGGGGACAGGGTTGGGGCCCCTCCACTTT. Its protein is CASSLLGTGLGPLHF.

The chain recombines TRBV29-1 with TRBJ2-5; D remains unclear. The ends were cut back, 3 bases at V and 6 bases at J, with 11 bases in the middle. The CDR3 is made up of 12 amino acids. Germline V gene data show CDR1 as SQVTM and CDR2 as ANQGSEA. The CDR3 reads CSVEKAGKTQYF. The CDR3 DNA follows: TGCAGCGTTGAGAAGGCTGGAAAGACCCAGTACTTC. Full variable domain (outside the CDR3, taken from reference TRBV29-1 and TRBJ2-5): SAVISQKPSRDICQRGTSLTIQCQVDSQVTMMFWYRQQPGQSLTLIATANQGSEATYESGFVIDKFPISRPNLTFSTLTVSNMSPEDSSIYLCSVEKAGKTQYFGPGTRLLVL.

This clone was picked up one time. This chain joins TRBV9 and TRBJ2-2; D unresolved. CDR1 is SGDLS, CDR2 YYNGEE, per germline. The CDR3 loop spans 15 amino acids. The ends were cut back, 4 bases at V and 5 bases at J, with 15 bases in the middle. CDR3 DNA: TGTGCCAGCAGCTTTGGGGTCGGCGCAACCGGGGAGCTGTTTTTT. This translates into CASSFGVGATGELFF.

The chain uses TRBV2 and TRBJ2-3; D unclear. Germline V gene data show CDR1 as SNHLY and CDR2 as FYNNEI. CDR3 length: 12 amino acids. Trimming shortened V by 4 bases and J by 2 bases, and 4 bases separated the two germline ends. The CDR3 nucleotides are TGTGCCAGCAGTGCTGTCACAGATACGCAGTATTTT. Protein product: CASSAVTDTQYF. Supplemented by reference TRBV2 and TRBJ2-3, the full variable domain reads EPEVTQTPSHQVTQMGQEVILRCVPISNHLYFYWYRQILGQKVEFLVSFYNNEISEKSEIFDDQFSVERPDGSNFTLKIRSTKLEDSAMYFCASSAVTDTQYFGPGTRLTVL.

This chain uses TRBV6-6 with TRBJ1-2; weak D call: TRBD1 (6 bases). CDR3 length: 15 residues. Germline lookup yields CDR1 MNHNY and CDR2 SVGAGI (reference sequence). V was pared by 5 bases and J by 6 bases, with 19 bases between. The CDR3, as DNA: TGTGCCAGCAGTCGCCAGGGGAAAGTATCGGATGGCTACACCTTC. Residues: CASSRQGKVSDGYTF.

The chain employs TRBV7-2 and TRBJ2-7; 7 bases match TRBD2. J gave up 4 bases and V 5 bases, and 8 bases lay outside the gene matches. The CDR3 length is 14 residues. CDR1 and CDR2 from the germline V gene are SGHTA and FQGNSA. The CDR3: CASSLSGVLYEQYF. Written as DNA, the CDR3 is TGTGCCAGCAGCCTCAGCGGGGTTCTATACGAGCAGTACTTC.